These 15 T cell receptor beta chains share one sample of origin, sequenced in a study of T cell responses to AZD1222 COVID-19 vaccine. This table comes from immunoSEQ multiplex PCR, and its TCRdb copy is limited to in-frame clones, with some not included. The table has over 100,000 clones, 90% seen once. The starting material was peripheral blood, obtained on day 0 of AZD1222 vaccination. The source of these receptors is an adult in good health.

The chain combines TRBV7-9 with TRBJ1-2; D is ambiguous. The CDR3 runs 14 residues. Germline V gene lookup returns CDR1 SEHNR and CDR2 FQNEAQ (reference sequence). V dropped 1 base and J dropped 0 bases, with 6 bases sitting between them. Here the CDR3 DNA reads TGTGCCAGCAGCTTAGTCGGCGCTAACTATGGCTACACCTTC. Translating gives CASSLVGANYGYTF. The full variable domain, completed using reference TRBV7-9 and TRBJ1-2, is DTGVSQNPRHKITKRGQNVTFRCDPISEHNRLYWYRQTLGQGPEFLTYFQNEAQLEKSRLLSDRFSAERPKGSFSTLEIQRTEQGDSAMYLCASSLVGANYGYTFGSGTRLTVV.

The CDR3 region has the DNA TGTGCCATCAGTTCCGGGACAGGGGTCGGGTATGGCTACACCTTC. Its protein product is CAISSGTGVGYGYTF. J is TRBJ1-2 and V is TRBV10-3, with 10 nucleotides matching TRBD1. Germline lookup yields CDR1 ENHRY and CDR2 SYGVKD. This CDR3 has 15 amino acids. Trimming at V came to 5 bases and at J to 5 bases, leaving 8 bases not matched to a gene.

The chain has TRBV4-1 and TRBJ1-4; TRBD1 might be the D (5 bases). The CDR3 is made up of 15 amino acids. V gave up 4 bases and J gave up 4 bases, with 13 bases separating them. The V gene's germline CDR1 is MGHRA and CDR2 YSYEKL. The CDR3 sequence: CASSRGGLNNEKLFF. The DNA for the CDR3 is TGCGCCAGCAGCCGGGGGGGACTCAATAATGAAAAACTGTTTTTT.

This clone was picked up one time. The CDR3 region is CAWRERTDSEAFF. CDR3 nucleotides: TGTGCCTGGAGGGAAAGGACAGACAGTGAAGCTTTCTTT. This chain links TRBV30 with TRBJ1-1, with D tentatively TRBD1 (6 bases). This CDR3 has 13 residues. The V end was cut by 3 bases, the J end by 7 bases, with 15 bases between. CDR1 is GTSNPN and CDR2 is SVGIG in the germline V gene (reference sequence). The full variable domain, completed using reference TRBV30 and TRBJ1-1, is SQTIHQWPATLVQPVGSPLSLECTVEGTSNPNLYWYRQAAGRGLQLLFYSVGIGQISSEVPQNLSASRPQDRQFILSSKKLLLSDSGFYLCAWRERTDSEAFFGQGTRLTVV.

The chain carries TRBV30 and TRBJ2-1; possibly TRBD1 or TRBD2 for D (5 bases each). The germline V gene encodes CDR1 GTSNPN and CDR2 SVGIG (reference sequence). The germline V and J ends were trimmed by 2 bases and 1 base, with 9 bases remaining between them. The CDR3 has 14 residues. The CDR3, as DNA: TGTGCCTGGAGTTATTGGGGGTCCTACAATGAGCAGTTCTTC. Translating gives CAWSYWGSYNEQFF.

V gene TRBV19 combines with J gene TRBJ2-5, with D tentatively TRBD1 (6 bases). The DNA end favors TRBJ2-7, so the J call may be wrong. CDR1 and CDR2 from the germline V gene are LNHDA and SQIVND (reference sequence). The CDR3 sequence is 14 residues long. The DNA of the CDR3 is TGTGCCAGTAGTAGTGGACAGAGCTCCTACGAGCAGTACTTC. It is translated as CASSSGQSSYEQYF.

This sequence joins TRBV28 and TRBJ1-5; 7 bases are shared with TRBD1. CDR1 is MDHEN and CDR2 is SYDVKM in the germline V gene. The CDR3 consists of 14 residues. V lost 5 bases, J lost 4 bases, and 5 bases stayed unmatched. CDR3 loop: CASSLQGYNQPQHF. CDR3 in DNA: TGTGCCAGCAGTCTACAGGGGTATAATCAGCCCCAGCATTTT.

The chain couples TRBV10-1 to TRBJ2-3; maybe TRBD2 (7 bases). The germline CDR1 and CDR2 sequences are WNHNN and SYGVQD (reference sequence). Trimming stripped 6 bases from V and 0 bases from J, with 13 bases between. This CDR3 spans 15 amino acids. The CDR3 coding sequence is TGCGCCAGCAGCGCGGGGGCCTCTAGCACAGATACGCAGTATTTT. Translating gives CASSAGASSTDTQYF.

This chain uses TRBV27 with TRBJ1-5; a weak D match, TRBD1 (6 bases). The CDR3 extends over 17 amino acids. The V gene's germline CDR1 is MNHEY and CDR2 SMNVEV (reference sequence). Trimming removed 2 bases at V and 0 bases at J, with 14 bases between. The CDR3 sequence: CASSLGGSGYSNQPQHF. CDR3 nucleotides: TGTGCCAGCAGTTTAGGGGGCAGCGGCTATAGCAATCAGCCCCAGCATTTT.

The J gene is TRBJ2-7, the V gene TRBV7-2, with TRBD2 identical over 15 bases. Per germline, CDR1 SGHTA and CDR2 FQGNSA. The V gene end was trimmed by 5 bases and the J gene end by 0 bases; junction bases not matched to a gene: 8. The CDR3 loop spans 18 amino acids. DNA of the CDR3: TGTGCCAGCAGCCTTGGGACTAGCGGGGGGATCAGCTCCTACGAGCAGTACTTC. It specifies CASSLGTSGGISSYEQYF.

The chain couples TRBV7-6 to TRBJ2-7, with D hard to call. The V gene lost 0 bases and the J gene lost 5 bases, with 2 bases spanning the gap. There are 11 residues in the CDR3. Germline CDR1 is SGHVS and CDR2 is FNYEAQ. Written as DNA, the CDR3 is TGTGCCAGCAGCTTAGCGGACGAGCAGTACTTC. It is translated as CASSLADEQYF.

This clone was found once. The genes are TRBV18 and TRBJ2-2; D tentatively fits TRBD1 or TRBD2 (5 bases each). This CDR3 contains 18 residues. The V gene lost 1 base and the J gene lost 1 base, with 16 bases spanning the gap. Germline lookup yields CDR1 KGHSH and CDR2 LQKENI. The CDR3 loop reads CASSPRNLGRENTGELFF. CDR3 DNA: TGTGCCAGCTCACCACGGAACTTGGGACGGGAGAACACCGGGGAGCTGTTTTTT.

The gene calls are TRBV30 and TRBJ1-4; no clear D gene. Germline CDR1 reads GTSNPN; CDR2 reads SVGIG (reference sequence). Trimming took off 3 bases at V and 2 bases at J, with 7 bases between the two ends. CDR3 length: 13 amino acids. The CDR3 DNA is TGTGCCTGGAGAGGGTGGACTAATGAAAAACTGTTTTTT. This translates into CAWRGWTNEKLFF.

In DNA, the CDR3 is TGCGCCAGCAGTTTGCACCGATACAATGAGCAGTTCTTC. Protein product: CASSLHRYNEQFF. The J gene is TRBJ2-1, the V gene TRBV4-1; no clear D gene. The CDR3 runs 13 residues. Germline lookup yields CDR1 MGHRA and CDR2 YSYEKL. V was trimmed by 6 bases and J by 4 bases, leaving 10 bases between them.

The J gene is TRBJ1-1, the V gene TRBV28, with D possibly being TRBD1 (5 bases). V gave up 7 bases and J gave up 3 bases, with 9 bases separating them. Germline V gene data show CDR1 as MDHEN and CDR2 as SYDVKM. This CDR3 is built from 12 residues. The CDR3 DNA reads as TGTGCCAGCATGGGGCAGCACACTGAAGCTTTCTTT. It is translated as CASMGQHTEAFF.